The 21 T cell receptor beta chains given below trace back to one sample, sequenced in a study of blood T cell repertoires in COVID-19. TCRdb's copy holds only in-frame clones and misses some; the assay was immunoSEQ multiplex PCR. Among 220,000 or so clones listed, 90% were seen once. Sequencing was carried out using PBMCs or T cells enriched from blood (not recorded which). The source of these receptors is a man aged 50-60 years who had been exposed to COVID-19.

The chain is built from TRBV9 and TRBJ1-6, with 8 bases fitting TRBD1. Trimming cost V 4 bases and J 9 bases; bases outside gene matches: 15. This CDR3 has 17 amino acids. The germline V gene encodes CDR1 SGDLS and CDR2 YYNGEE. The CDR3 region has the DNA TGTGCCAGCAGCTCACGACCGTTAGGACAGGGTGTTTCACCCCTCCACTTT. Translation: CASSSRPLGQGVSPLHF.

V gene TRBV5-8 combines with J gene TRBJ2-1; TRBD1 might be the D (6 bases). With 0 bases removed from V and 9 bases from J, the gap between germline ends came to 19 bases. The CDR3 extends over 16 amino acids. The germline V gene encodes CDR1 SGHTS and CDR2 YDEGEE. In nucleotides, the CDR3 is TGTGCCAGCAGCTTGGGGGGGCAGCTTGTCCTGCCTGAGCAGTTCTTC. This translates into CASSLGGQLVLPEQFF.

The CDR3 spells CASSLTGIDYEQYV. In nucleotides, the CDR3 is TGCGCCAGCAGCTTGACAGGGATTGATTACGAGCAGTACGTC. This chain uses TRBV5-1 with TRBJ2-7; tentative D call: TRBD1 (6 bases). Per the germline V gene, CDR1 is SGHRS and CDR2 is YFSETQ. V shed 1 base and J shed 4 bases, with 12 bases lying between them. This CDR3 spans 14 amino acids.

In nucleotides, the CDR3 is TGTGCCAGCAGCTTGAACGGGGGCTCCTATAATTCACCCCTCCACTTT. Translation: CASSLNGGSYNSPLHF. This sequence joins TRBV11-1 and TRBJ1-6, with a tentative D call TRBD1 (5 bases). Germline V gene lookup returns CDR1 SGHAT and CDR2 FQDESV (reference sequence). The V and J ends lost 3 bases and 0 bases respectively, with 9 bases between them. The CDR3 is 16 amino acids.

The genes are TRBV2 and TRBJ1-4, with 7 bases lining up with TRBD1. V lost 4 bases, J lost 5 bases, and 7 bases stayed unmatched. CDR1 SNHLY and CDR2 FYNNEI come from the germline V gene. The CDR3 loop spans 15 amino acids. CDR3: CASSGRQGPNEKLFF. CDR3 in DNA: TGTGCCAGCAGTGGGCGACAGGGCCCGAATGAAAAACTGTTTTTT. Full variable domain (outside the CDR3, taken from reference TRBV2 and TRBJ1-4): EPEVTQTPSHQVTQMGQEVILRCVPISNHLYFYWYRQILGQKVEFLVSFYNNEISEKSEIFDDQFSVERPDGSNFTLKIRSTKLEDSAMYFCASSGRQGPNEKLFFGSGTQLSVL.

Turning to this clone: Other DNA sequences from this sample encode an identical CDR3 as well. This chain connects TRBV5-1 to TRBJ2-3, with no clear D. Germline-derived CDR1 and CDR2 are SGHRS and YFSETQ. The length of the CDR3 is 13 residues. Trimming removed 0 bases from V and 0 bases from J, with 2 bases in between. CDR3 sequence: CASSLASTDTQYF. DNA of the CDR3: TGCGCCAGCAGCTTGGCTAGCACAGATACGCAGTATTTT.

The J gene is TRBJ2-5, the V gene TRBV2; 10 nucleotides line up with TRBD2. Germline assignment: CDR1 SNHLY and CDR2 FYNNEI. The CDR3 runs 15 residues. The V segment lost 8 bases and the J segment 4 bases; nucleotides outside the gene matches: 10. The CDR3: CASQEGGTSAETQYF. The CDR3 bases are TGTGCCAGCCAAGAGGGCGGGACTAGCGCAGAGACCCAGTACTTC.

The chain carries TRBV24-1 and TRBJ1-5; D is unclear. Germline-derived CDR1 and CDR2 are KGHDR and SFDVKD. The CDR3 runs to 16 residues. The V end lost 4 bases, the J end lost 0 bases, and 12 bases lay between the germline ends. The CDR3 DNA sequence: TGTGCCACCAGTGACCCCGGGAGCGATAGCAATCAGCCCCAGCATTTT. Protein sequence: CATSDPGSDSNQPQHF.

The rearrangement joins TRBV15 to TRBJ2-7; D possibly corresponds to TRBD1 (8 bases). The length of the CDR3 is 15 residues. Germline V gives CDR1 LNHNV, CDR2 YYDKDF (reference sequence). Trimming stripped 0 bases from V and 4 bases from J, with 13 bases between. As DNA, the CDR3 is TGTGCCACCAGCAGAGATAACAGGGGGGGATACGAGCAGTACTTC. Encoded protein: CATSRDNRGGYEQYF.

The chain joins TRBV6-5 to TRBJ1-1; D possibly corresponds to TRBD1 (6 bases). The CDR3 contains 14 residues. Deletions cut 8 bases from V and 8 bases from J, with 21 bases between. Germline loops: CDR1 MNHEY, CDR2 SVGAGI. The CDR3 nucleotides read TGTGCCAGCGGAAAGGGACACGGCGCTTTAGAAGCTTTCTTT. Amino acid sequence: CASGKGHGALEAFF.

The rearrangement links TRBV3-1 (or the pseudogene TRBV3-2) to TRBJ1-5; TRBD1 agrees at 9 bases. V lost 3 bases, J lost 4 bases, and 1 base stayed unmatched. Germline CDR1 LGHDT, CDR2 YNNKEL (reference sequence). CDR3 length: 14 residues. The CDR3 bases are TGTGCCAGCAGCCAGACAGGGGGGAATCAGCCCCAGCATTTT. Translated, it gives CASSQTGGNQPQHF.

This clone was seen only once. The rearrangement joins TRBV25-1 to TRBJ1-5; the match to TRBD1 covers 7 bases. The germline CDR1 and CDR2 sequences are MGHDK and SYGVNS. Unmatched junction bases numbered 14, after V lost 10 bases and J lost 5 bases. The CDR3 covers 15 residues. This CDR3 is CAISNPDRMDQPQHF. The CDR3 coding sequence is TGTGCCATCTCTAACCCGGACAGGATGGATCAGCCCCAGCATTTT.

The rearrangement uses TRBV4-1 and TRBJ1-2; D might be TRBD1 (6 bases). The CDR3 has 16 residues. The germline V gene encodes CDR1 MGHRA and CDR2 YSYEKL. V was clipped by 0 bases and J by 2 bases, with 13 bases between them. In DNA, the CDR3 is TGCGCCAGCAGCCAAGATGATACGGGGGGCAACTATGGCTACACCTTC. It codes for CASSQDDTGGNYGYTF.

This clone appeared a single time. The V call is TRBV9, the J call TRBJ1-3; D is uncertain. This CDR3 is built from 14 residues. V was pared by 6 bases and J by 2 bases, with 12 bases between. Germline-derived CDR1 and CDR2 are SGDLS and YYNGEE. The CDR3 DNA is TGTGCCAGCAACCTAGGTAACCCTGGAAACACCATATATTTT. Its translation: CASNLGNPGNTIYF.

The chain joins TRBV12-3 or TRBV12-4 to TRBJ1-6; D gene unclear. V lost 3 bases, J lost 8 bases, and 5 bases lay in between. This CDR3 comprises 12 residues. CDR3 coding DNA: TGTGCCAGCAGTTTGGAGGATTCACCCCTCCACTTT. It encodes CASSLEDSPLHF.

This clone was observed once. The chain has TRBV5-1 and TRBJ1-2; D remains unclear. The CDR3 loop spans 14 amino acids. Germline V gene lookup returns CDR1 SGHRS and CDR2 YFSETQ. V dropped 1 base and J dropped 4 bases, with 11 bases sitting between them. The CDR3 DNA reads as TGCGCCAGCAGCTTGAACAGCTTTAGCTATGGCTACACCTTC. As protein: CASSLNSFSYGYTF.

The chain employs TRBV14 and TRBJ1-1; 7 positions agree with TRBD1. V dropped 6 bases and J dropped 1; count of bases not matched to a gene: 2. The CDR3 covers 13 residues. CDR1 and CDR2 from the germline V gene are SGHDN and FVKESK. The DNA of the CDR3 is TGTGCCAGCAGTCGGACAGGGAACACTGAAGCTTTCTTT. It yields the protein CASSRTGNTEAFF. The entire variable domain, with the rest obtained from reference TRBV14 and TRBJ1-1, is as follows: EAGVTQFPSHSVIEKGQTVTLRCDPISGHDNLYWYRRVMGKEIKFLLHFVKESKQDESGMPNNRFLAERTGGTYSTLKVQPAELEDSGVYFCASSRTGNTEAFFGQGTRLTVV.

This chain links TRBV19 with TRBJ1-1; D is unresolved. Trimming pared 1 base from V and 3 bases from J, leaving 12 bases between. From germline, CDR1 is LNHDA and CDR2 SQIVND (reference sequence). The CDR3 contains 15 residues. In nucleotides, the CDR3 is TGTGCCAGTAGTATAGTAGGAGGACCTCACACTGAAGCTTTCTTT. Residues: CASSIVGGPHTEAFF.

The chain uses TRBV5-1 and TRBJ2-7, with TRBD2 matching over 8 bases. There are 13 residues in the CDR3. The trim removed 4 bases at V and 8 bases at J, leaving 8 bases unmatched. The V gene's germline CDR1 is SGHRS and CDR2 YFSETQ. CDR3 loop: CASSELAGTKQYF. The CDR3 DNA reads TGCGCCAGCAGCGAGCTAGCGGGCACGAAGCAGTACTTC.

The chain recombines TRBV2 with TRBJ1-6; tentative D call: TRBD1 (5 bases). CDR3 length: 14 residues. Germline values: CDR1 SNHLY, CDR2 FYNNEI. Trimming removed 6 bases at V and 11 bases at J, with 17 bases between. As DNA, the CDR3 is TGTGCCAGCAGACTACTCGGAGGGACTGCACCCCTCCACTTT. Translating gives CASRLLGGTAPLHF.

The V gene is TRBV19, the J gene TRBJ2-2; TRBD1 matches at 7 bases. CDR1 is LNHDA, CDR2 SQIVND, per germline (reference sequence). The V and J ends lost 3 bases and 1 base, in that order; junction bases with no gene match: 2. The CDR3 consists of 15 residues. The CDR3 loop reads CASSMTGRNTGELFF. The CDR3 DNA reads TGTGCCAGTAGTATGACAGGGAGGAACACCGGGGAGCTGTTTTTT.